Reported below is one T cell receptor (beta chain). This sample is part of a study of PD-L1 blockade in urothelial cancer. Overall study: Patients, treated from 2014 onward, received atezolizumab 1,200 mg intravenously every 3 weeks.

Time point here: pretreatment peripheral blood. TCRdb's table, derived via immunoSEQ multiplex PCR, lists solely in-frame clones and lacks some. The sample yields tens of thousands of clones, roughly 82% seen once. CDR3 length: 13 residues. Per germline, CDR1 SGHRS and CDR2 YFSETQ. The ends were cut back, 1 base at V and 5 bases at J, with 9 bases in the middle. The chain is built from TRBV5-1 and TRBJ1-1; D is undetermined. The sequencing used PBMCs, collected around atezolizumab (anti-PD-L1) treatment. This receptor was identified in a man aged 60 to 75 with urothelial cancer. Here the CDR3 DNA reads TGCGCCAGCAGCTTGCCCTCTGAGACTGAAGCTTTCTTT. Translation: CASSLPSETEAFF.